This T cell receptor (beta chain) comes out of a study of blood T cell repertoires in COVID-19. This CDR3 comprises 15 residues. Trimming took 3 bases from V and 0 from J, leaving 12 bases between them. CDR1 MNHNS and CDR2 SASEGT come from the germline V gene. Some clones are missing from TCRdb's copy, which holds only in-frame ones; the method was immunoSEQ multiplex PCR. Found here are around 480,000 clones, roughly nine tenths of them singletons; the top ten hold under 0.85%. The sequence came from a woman aged 18-29 years who had recovered from COVID-19. Source material: PBMCs or T cells enriched from blood (not recorded which). This rearrangement joins TRBV6-1 to TRBJ2-7; perhaps TRBD2 as D (5 bases). The CDR3 nucleotides read TGTGCCAGCAGTGACCGAGGGTCCAGCTCCTACGAGCAGTACTTC. Protein sequence: CASSDRGSSSYEQYF.